Shown below are 24 T cell receptor beta chains from a single sample sequenced in a study of early T cells in non-severe SARS-CoV-2 infection. One entry per CDR3 protein results from TCRdb running MiXCR on the 5' RACE reads. The table shows roughly 53,000 distinct CDR3 sequences, with roughly 12% occurring only once. Sample: whole blood, taken at baseline. The receptors originated from an adult who was a healthcare worker with PCR-confirmed SARS-CoV-2 infection or an uninfected control (not recorded which).

This clonotype has only a few counts. V is TRBV18 and J is TRBJ2-3, with D unresolved. The CDR3 runs to 14 residues. CDR1 is KGHSH and CDR2 is LQKENI in the germline V gene. The germline V and J ends were trimmed by 3 bases and 0 bases, with 7 bases remaining between them. This CDR3 reads CASSPTPSTDTQYF. The CDR3 DNA follows: TGTGCCAGCTCACCGACCCCTAGCACAGATACGCAGTATTTT.

The chain links TRBV6-2 or TRBV6-3 to TRBJ2-3, with 15 bases that match TRBD2. This CDR3 has 15 amino acids. Germline CDR1 and CDR2: MNHEY and SVGEGT. V shed 5 bases, J shed 4 bases, and the junction held 1 base outside the gene matches. The CDR3 coding sequence is TGTGCCAGCAGTCGGACTAGCGGGAGGGCAGATACGCAGTATTTT. Its protein is CASSRTSGRADTQYF.

The V gene is TRBV7-6, the J gene TRBJ2-5, with 10 bases that match TRBD1. V trimming: 8 bases; J trimming: 1 base; junction bases outside the gene matches: 10. The CDR3 has 16 residues. Germline V gene data show CDR1 as SGHVS and CDR2 as FNYEAQ. Written as DNA, the CDR3 is TGTGCCAGCGGACGCATGGGACAGGGGTCCCAAGAGACCCAGTACTTC. Protein sequence: CASGRMGQGSQETQYF. Supplemented by reference TRBV7-6 and TRBJ2-5, the full variable domain reads GAGVSQSPRYKVTKRGQDVALRCDPISGHVSLYWYRQALGQGPEFLTYFNYEAQQDKSGLPNDRFSAERPEGSISTLTIQRTEQRDSAMYRCASGRMGQGSQETQYFGPGTRLLVL.

This clonotype appeared a few times. The V call is TRBV20-1, the J call TRBJ2-3, with 8 bases fitting TRBD2. Germline CDR1 and CDR2: DFQATT and SNEGSKA (reference sequence). The CDR3 runs 15 residues. With V trimmed by 0 bases and J by 4 bases, 6 bases remained unmatched. CDR3 coding DNA: TGCAGTGCTAGAGATGTCGGGAGGGGCGCAGATACGCAGTATTTT. This sequence encodes CSARDVGRGADTQYF.

This clonotype appeared a few times. V is TRBV4-3 and J is TRBJ2-3, with D possibly TRBD1 on 5 matching bases. Trimming removed 4 bases from V and 4 bases from J, with 18 bases in between. The germline CDR1 and CDR2 sequences are LGHNA and YSLEER. The length of the CDR3 is 16 residues. CDR3 residues: CASSPPRDVFPDTQYF. The DNA for the CDR3 is TGCGCCAGCAGCCCCCCCAGGGATGTATTTCCAGATACGCAGTATTTT.

The chain combines TRBV6-4 with TRBJ2-5; D not resolved. The V end was cut by 2 bases, the J end by 5 bases, with 3 bases between. The CDR3 extends over 11 amino acids. CDR1 and CDR2 from the germline V gene are MRHNA and SNTAGT. The CDR3 DNA sequence: TGTGCCAGCAGTGACGAGGAGACCCAGTACTTC. It is translated as CASSDEETQYF.

J is TRBJ2-7 and V is TRBV15; D may correspond to TRBD1 or TRBD2 (6 bases each). The CDR3 covers 14 residues. Germline-derived CDR1 and CDR2 are LNHNV and YYDKDF (reference sequence). The V end lost 5 bases, the J end lost 0 bases, and 11 bases lay between the germline ends. The CDR3 DNA follows: TGTGCCACCAGCCCGCGGGACAACTCCTACGAGCAGTACTTC. It yields the protein CATSPRDNSYEQYF.

This clonotype came up many times. The V and J genes are TRBV20-1 and TRBJ2-5; D might be TRBD1 or TRBD2, each matching 5 bases. V lost 4 bases to trimming and J lost 3 bases, with 12 bases between them. Looked up from germline, CDR1 is DFQATT and CDR2 is SNEGSKA (reference sequence). The CDR3 length is 13 residues. The DNA for the CDR3 is TGCAGTGCTAATAAGTTGGGGGAAGAGACCCAGTACTTC. It is translated as CSANKLGEETQYF.

The rearrangement uses TRBV7-2 and TRBJ1-1; tentative D call: TRBD1 (6 bases). The CDR3 has 15 amino acids. From germline, CDR1 is SGHTA and CDR2 FQGNSA. The germline V and J ends were trimmed by 5 bases and 0 bases, with 13 bases remaining between them. The CDR3 region has the DNA TGTGCCAGCAGCCCATGGACAGCCATGAACACTGAAGCTTTCTTT. This translates into CASSPWTAMNTEAFF.

This clonotype was detected ten times or more. The V and J genes are TRBV18 and TRBJ2-3; D is unclear. V gave up 3 bases and J gave up 5 bases, with 9 bases separating them. Germline V lookup: CDR1 KGHSH, CDR2 LQKENI. This CDR3 contains 13 residues. CDR3 nucleotides: TGTGCCAGCTCACCCAGGCGTGGAGATACGCAGTATTTT. As protein: CASSPRRGDTQYF.

This clonotype occurred many times. V gene TRBV28 combines with J gene TRBJ1-1; D is unresolved. Germline V gives CDR1 MDHEN, CDR2 SYDVKM. This CDR3 is 13 amino acids long. V dropped 7 bases and J dropped 7 bases, with 16 bases sitting between them. This chain's CDR3 is CASTLPGGLEAFF. CDR3 nucleotides: TGTGCCAGCACCCTCCCCGGCGGGCTTGAAGCTTTCTTT.

The chain joins TRBV14 to TRBJ2-1, with 9 bases aligning to TRBD2. After removal of 3 bases from V and 5 bases from J, the junction contained 11 bases not matched to a gene. The CDR3 covers 17 residues. The germline V gene has CDR1 SGHDN and CDR2 FVKESK. This CDR3 is CASSHGLLAGPDNEQFF. CDR3 coding DNA: TGTGCCAGCAGCCATGGATTGCTAGCGGGACCCGACAATGAGCAGTTCTTC.

This clonotype was observed a few times. This chain uses TRBV28 with TRBJ2-1, with D possibly TRBD2 on 6 matching bases. This CDR3 is 15 amino acids long. Trimming shortened V by 7 bases and J by 3 bases, and 16 bases separated the two germline ends. The germline V gene encodes CDR1 MDHEN and CDR2 SYDVKM. The CDR3 region has the DNA TGTGCCAGCACCAGCGGGCTGGGGTACTACAATGAGCAGTTCTTC. Translating gives CASTSGLGYYNEQFF.

The chain is built from TRBV5-4 and TRBJ2-5, with 13 bases identical to TRBD2. From germline, CDR1 is SGHNT and CDR2 YYREEE (reference sequence). The V and J ends lost 4 bases and 5 bases, in that order; junction bases with no gene match: 11. This CDR3 is 17 amino acids long. This chain's CDR3 is CASSRGGLAGAEETQYF. The DNA for the CDR3 is TGTGCCAGCAGCCGGGGCGGACTAGCGGGAGCGGAGGAGACCCAGTACTTC. The full variable domain, completed using reference TRBV5-4 and TRBJ2-5, is ETGVTQSPTHLIKTRGQQVTLRCSSQSGHNTVSWYQQALGQGPQFIFQYYREEENGRGNFPPRFSGLQFPNYSSELNVNALELDDSALYLCASSRGGLAGAEETQYFGPGTRLLVL.

This chain links TRBV4-1 with TRBJ1-2; no definite D call. Germline CDR1 and CDR2: MGHRA and YSYEKL. Trimming shortened V by 5 bases and J by 6 bases, and 10 bases separated the two germline ends. The CDR3 is made up of 12 amino acids. The CDR3 nucleotides read TGCGCCAGCAGCACCCACAGAAATGGCTACACCTTC. Translation: CASSTHRNGYTF.

This clonotype was detected ten times or more. The gene calls are TRBV20-1 and TRBJ2-2; a possible D gene is TRBD2 (6 bases). With 6 bases removed from V and 3 bases from J, the gap between germline ends came to 14 bases. This CDR3 comprises 14 residues. CDR1 and CDR2 from the germline V gene are DFQATT and SNEGSKA (reference sequence). CDR3 in DNA: TGCAGTGCCGCGACGGGACTCTACACCGGGGAGCTGTTTTTT. It specifies CSAATGLYTGELFF.

This clonotype occurred a few times. At one end, the junction sequence differs from germline, possibly due to a read error. This chain connects TRBV12-3 or TRBV12-4 to TRBJ1-2; tentatively, D is TRBD1 (5 bases). CDR3 length equals 10 residues. As DNA, the CDR3 is TGTGCCAGCAGTTTTGGACACCCGATCTTC. Protein sequence: CASSFGHPIF.

The chain combines TRBV6-6 with TRBJ1-2; D uncertain. V was trimmed by 4 bases and J by 4 bases, leaving 10 bases between them. Germline CDR1 reads MNHNY; CDR2 reads SVGAGI (reference sequence). The CDR3 is 13 residues long. The CDR3 DNA follows: TGTGCCAGCAGTTTGCGTACTGGCTATGGCTACACCTTC. Residues: CASSLRTGYGYTF.

The V call is TRBV6-1, the J call TRBJ2-7; 9 bases agree with TRBD1. Trimming took 10 bases from V and 6 from J; bases not matched to a gene: 22. The CDR3 is made up of 17 amino acids. Germline-derived CDR1 and CDR2 are MNHNS and SASEGT. The CDR3: CATEDEEGQGRRGEQYF. The CDR3 bases are TGTGCCACCGAAGACGAGGAGGGACAGGGACGTCGGGGCGAGCAGTACTTC.

The chain combines TRBV28 with TRBJ2-7; D may be TRBD2 (5 bases). Trimming shortened V by 6 bases and J by 3 bases, and 15 bases separated the two germline ends. The length of the CDR3 is 14 residues. Germline assignment: CDR1 MDHEN and CDR2 SYDVKM. CDR3 sequence reads: CASSTTRGNYEQYF. CDR3 in DNA: TGTGCCAGCAGCACAACGCGAGGGAACTACGAGCAGTACTTC.

The V and J genes are TRBV20-1 and TRBJ2-3, with 12 bases fitting TRBD2. With V trimmed by 3 bases and J by 4 bases, 5 bases remained unmatched. This CDR3 comprises 15 residues. CDR1 DFQATT and CDR2 SNEGSKA come from the germline V gene (reference sequence). CDR3 amino acids: CSARPTSGRPDTQYF. CDR3 DNA sequence: TGCAGTGCTAGGCCGACTAGCGGGAGACCAGATACGCAGTATTTT.

The gene calls are TRBV6-5 and TRBJ2-2, with D hard to call. The CDR3 consists of 12 residues. CDR1 is MNHEY and CDR2 is SVGAGI in the germline V gene. V shed 2 bases and J shed 6 bases, with 4 bases lying between them. CDR3 region: CASSYQSGELFF. CDR3 bases: TGTGCCAGCAGTTACCAATCCGGGGAGCTGTTTTTT.

The chain couples TRBV2 to TRBJ1-5; D gene ambiguous. CDR3 length: 16 residues. Trimming left V 0 bases short and J 0 bases short, with 9 bases between. Per the germline V gene, CDR1 is SNHLY and CDR2 is FYNNEI. The DNA for the CDR3 is TGTGCCAGCAGTGAAGCACAGAGAAATAGCAATCAGCCCCAGCATTTT. Its translation: CASSEAQRNSNQPQHF.

This clonotype was picked up a small number of times. The chain employs TRBV20-1 and TRBJ2-5; perhaps TRBD1 as D (5 bases). V shed 4 bases and J shed 1 base, with 13 bases lying between them. Germline CDR1 is DFQATT and CDR2 is SNEGSKA (reference sequence). The CDR3 length is 14 residues. Here the CDR3 DNA reads TGCAGTGCTACCCCCCCAAGGGGCCAAGAGACCCAGTACTTC. It codes for CSATPPRGQETQYF.